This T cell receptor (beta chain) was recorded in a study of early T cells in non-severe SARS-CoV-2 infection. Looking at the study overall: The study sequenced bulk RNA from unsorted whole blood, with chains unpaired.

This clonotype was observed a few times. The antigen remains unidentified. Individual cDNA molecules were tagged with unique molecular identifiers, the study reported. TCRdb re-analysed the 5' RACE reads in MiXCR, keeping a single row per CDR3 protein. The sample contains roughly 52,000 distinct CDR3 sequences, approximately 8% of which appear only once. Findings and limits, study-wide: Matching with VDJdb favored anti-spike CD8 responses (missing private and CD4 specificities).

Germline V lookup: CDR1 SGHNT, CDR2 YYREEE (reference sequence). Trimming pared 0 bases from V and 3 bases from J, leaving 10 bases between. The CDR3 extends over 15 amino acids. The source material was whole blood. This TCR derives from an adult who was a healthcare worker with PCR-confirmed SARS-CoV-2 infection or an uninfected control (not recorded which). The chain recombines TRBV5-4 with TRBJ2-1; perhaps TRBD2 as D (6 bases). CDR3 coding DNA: TGTGCCAGCAGCTTGGGCGGGGAGGACTACAATGAGCAGTTCTTC. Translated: CASSLGGEDYNEQFF.